This TCR beta chain was identified during a study of early T cells in non-severe SARS-CoV-2 infection. General study points: Private and CD4 specificities were missed by VDJdb matching, skewed to anti-spike CD8.

There are 14 residues in the CDR3. Trimming cost V 8 bases and J 2 bases, with 16 bases left between them. The germline gives CDR1 MGHRA, CDR2 YSYEKL. Comment on this clonotype: The target antigen is unknown.

The library protocol tagged individual cDNA molecules with unique molecular identifiers. TCRdb passed the 5' RACE reads through MiXCR, listing each CDR3 protein once. The data contain about 48,000 distinct CDR3 sequences, over 7.5% of them singletons. This TCR came from an adult who was a healthcare worker with PCR-confirmed SARS-CoV-2 infection or an uninfected control (not recorded which). The chain recombines TRBV4-1 with TRBJ2-7; D may be TRBD2 (5 bases). The sample taken for sequencing was whole blood. The CDR3 here is CASQNPGLTYEQYF. Here the CDR3 DNA reads TGCGCCAGCCAAAATCCGGGGTTGACCTACGAGCAGTACTTC.